The 10 T cell receptor beta chains given below trace back to one sample, sequenced in a study of blood T cell repertoires in COVID-19. Generated by immunoSEQ multiplex PCR, the TCRdb table keeps only in-frame clones and is missing some. The table lists around 300,000 clones, 70% to 90% of them singletons. Input material: PBMCs or T cells enriched from blood (not recorded which). The receptors were sampled from a woman in her twenties or thirties who had recovered from COVID-19.

The rearrangement links TRBV4-3 to TRBJ1-1; 10 nucleotides line up with TRBD1. The junction had 4 bases not matched to a gene; V was cut back by 1 base and J by 5 bases. Germline V lookup: CDR1 LGHNA, CDR2 YSLEER. The CDR3 totals 15 residues. The CDR3: CASSQATGGLTEAFF. The CDR3 DNA reads TGCGCCAGCAGCCAAGCGACAGGGGGCTTGACTGAAGCTTTCTTT.

This clone was detected only a few times. CDR3 nucleotide sequence: TGTGCCATCCGGGTAGGGGGCCCCCCGGGAAAACTGTTTTTT. Protein: CAIRVGGPPGKLFF. The rearrangement links TRBV7-9 to TRBJ1-4, with 7 positions matching TRBD1. The junction had 15 bases not matched to a gene; V was cut back by 10 bases and J by 10 bases. The germline CDR1 and CDR2 sequences are SEHNR and FQNEAQ (reference sequence). This CDR3 has 14 amino acids. The full variable domain, with the rest looked up from reference TRBV7-9 and TRBJ1-4, is DTGVSQNPRHKITKRGQNVTFRCDPISEHNRLYWYRQTLGQGPEFLTYFQNEAQLEKSRLLSDRFSAERPKGSFSTLEIQRTEQGDSAMYLCAIRVGGPPGKLFFGSGTQLSVL.

This chain connects TRBV28 to TRBJ1-2; 7 bases match TRBD1. The germline V gene encodes CDR1 MDHEN and CDR2 SYDVKM. V was pared by 5 bases and J by 0 bases, with 15 bases of the junction left unmatched. CDR3 length equals 18 residues. The CDR3 coding sequence is TGTGCCAGCAGTACCCGGTGGGGGACAGCAAGAGCTAACTATGGCTACACCTTC. Translated, it gives CASSTRWGTARANYGYTF.

The chain uses TRBV5-5 and TRBJ2-1; 13 bases agree with TRBD2. V dropped 3 bases and J dropped 6; count of bases not matched to a gene: 3. The CDR3 totals 15 residues. Germline V gene data show CDR1 as SGHKS and CDR2 as YYEKEE (reference sequence). In nucleotides, the CDR3 is TGTGCCAGCAGCTATACTAGCGGGGGGGCCAATGAGCAGTTCTTC. Translation: CASSYTSGGANEQFF.

This clone was counted between two and nine times. V usage is TRBV20-1 and J usage is TRBJ1-2; 9 bases map to TRBD1. The CDR3 is 14 amino acids. The ends lost 3 bases at V and 4 bases at J; junction bases unmatched: 6. The germline V gene has CDR1 DFQATT and CDR2 SNEGSKA (reference sequence). The chain's CDR3 is CSASPGTGTYGYTF. The CDR3 DNA follows: TGCAGTGCTAGTCCCGGGACAGGGACCTATGGCTACACCTTC.

The chain combines TRBV10-2 with TRBJ2-7; 10 nucleotides match TRBD1. CDR3 length equals 17 residues. V dropped 2 bases and J dropped 2; count of bases not matched to a gene: 9. The germline V gene encodes CDR1 WSHSY and CDR2 SAAADI. The CDR3 nucleotides are TGCGCCAGCAGTGAGAACCCCAGGACAGGGGGAACCTACGAGCAGTACTTC. Translation: CASSENPRTGGTYEQYF.

Here the CDR3 DNA reads TGTGCCAGTATCCCGGACAGGGGAGTCGGCTACACCTTC. The encoded protein is CASIPDRGVGYTF. This chain links TRBV19 with TRBJ1-2, with TRBD1 matching over 9 bases. V dropped 7 bases and J dropped 8; count of bases not matched to a gene: 8. The CDR3 sequence is 13 residues long. Germline-derived CDR1 and CDR2 are LNHDA and SQIVND (reference sequence).

The V gene is TRBV28, the J gene TRBJ2-3; tentative D call: TRBD2 (5 bases). CDR3 length: 16 residues. V lost 2 bases and J lost 4, with 16 bases in between. Germline V gene sequence: CDR1 MDHEN, CDR2 SYDVKM. This CDR3 reads CASSLLARTRPDTQYF. The CDR3 DNA reads as TGTGCCAGCAGTTTACTAGCCCGTACCAGGCCAGATACGCAGTATTTT.

The CDR3 coding sequence is TGCGCCAGCAGCCAAGGAGGGACAGCTAATAGCAATCAGCCCCAGCATTTT. This encodes CASSQGGTANSNQPQHF. V and J are TRBV4-1 and TRBJ1-5, with 7 bases identical to TRBD1. Germline V gene lookup returns CDR1 MGHRA and CDR2 YSYEKL. This CDR3 contains 17 residues. V shed 1 base and J 0 bases; nucleotides not matched to a gene: 6.

This chain connects TRBV19 to TRBJ2-2; D may be TRBD1 (6 bases). Trimming removed 6 bases at V and 0 bases at J, with 17 bases between. CDR1 is LNHDA, CDR2 SQIVND, per germline (reference sequence). The CDR3 runs to 17 residues. The CDR3 DNA reads as TGTGCCAGTAGGCAATACCCGGGACATGCGAACACCGGGGAGCTGTTTTTT. Protein sequence: CASRQYPGHANTGELFF.